These T cell receptor beta chains were read from a single sample in a study of shared clonotypes between healthy human individuals. Sequenced by immunoSEQ multiplex PCR; TCRdb stores in-frame clones only, minus some. The sample has hundreds of thousands of clones, 90% to 97% seen once; the top ten hold approximately 0.062%. Material for sequencing was naive CD4+ T cells sorted from blood. These receptors were collected from a woman aged 25 to 39 in good health. Each CDR3 is given with its conserved first and last residue. The D gene is left open where the match is weak. Expanded clones get a size class; other rows say once, few or many, or leave the size out.

TRBV28,TRBJ2-3,.,.,TGTGCCAGCAGTTTATACGGGACGGGGGCCGGGGGTACGCAGTATTTT,CASSLYGTGAGGTQYF
TRBV11-2,TRBJ2-7,TRBD1,.,TGTGCCAGCAGCTTACAGGGGGCGGGATACGAGCAGTACTTC,CASSLQGAGYEQYF
TRBV28,TRBJ1-4,TRBD1,.,TGTGCCAGCAGTTTAGTACAGGGGTTAGGTGAAAAACTGTTTTTT,CASSLVQGLGEKLFF
TRBV5-4,TRBJ2-5,.,.,TGTGCCAGCAGCTTTCGGGAGACCCAGTACTTC,CASSFRETQYF
TRBV18,TRBJ2-3,TRBD1,.,TGTGCCAGCTCACCGACAGGGGTGACAGATACGCAGTATTTT,CASSPTGVTDTQYF
TRBV18,TRBJ1-3,.,.,TGTGCCAGCTCACACAACTTGGGCAGACACTCTGGAAACACCATATATTTT,CASSHNLGRHSGNTIYF
TRBV5-1,TRBJ1-1,.,.,TGCGCCAGCAGCTTGGACGGAAGTCGGACTGAAGCTTTCTTT,CASSLDGSRTEAFF
TRBV28,TRBJ2-7,.,.,TGTGCCAGCAGCACCAGTGACTATTCCTACGAGCAGTACTTC,CASSTSDYSYEQYF
TRBV28,TRBJ2-7,.,.,TGTGCCAGCAGCCTGCCCCGGACAGCCCCCTACGAGCAGTACTTC,CASSLPRTAPYEQYF
TRBV11-2,TRBJ2-7,TRBD2,.,TGTGCCAGCAGCTTAGATCCGGGGGCTAGCGGGAGCCCTATTTGCTTC,CASSLDPGASGSPICF
TRBV29-1,TRBJ2-1,TRBD2,once,TGCAGCGGCCACGGGACTAGCTACAATGAGCAGTTCTTC,CSGHGTSYNEQFF
TRBV14,TRBJ2-4,.,.,TGTGCCAGCAGCCAAGGGAGAAGAAACATTCAGTACTTC,CASSQGRRNIQYF
TRBV7-2,TRBJ2-7,.,once,TGTGCCAGCACCATGGGGGGCGGCGGCTACGAGCAGTACTTC,CASTMGGGGYEQYF
TRBV7-3,TRBJ1-4,TRBD1,.,TGTGCCAGCAGCTTAACAGGGGGCGAAAAACTGTTTTTT,CASSLTGGEKLFF
TRBV5-6,TRBJ1-5,.,.,TGTGCCAGCAGCCGGTGGGCATCGCCGAATAGCAATCAGCCCCAGCATTTT,CASSRWASPNSNQPQHF
TRBV7-2,TRBJ2-7,.,.,TGTGCCAGCAGCATGCAGGCCGGGACTCCTACCTACGAGCAGTACTTC,CASSMQAGTPTYEQYF
TRBV28,TRBJ1-1,.,.,TGTGCCAGCAGATATGACAGAAACACTGAAGCTTTCTTT,CASRYDRNTEAFF